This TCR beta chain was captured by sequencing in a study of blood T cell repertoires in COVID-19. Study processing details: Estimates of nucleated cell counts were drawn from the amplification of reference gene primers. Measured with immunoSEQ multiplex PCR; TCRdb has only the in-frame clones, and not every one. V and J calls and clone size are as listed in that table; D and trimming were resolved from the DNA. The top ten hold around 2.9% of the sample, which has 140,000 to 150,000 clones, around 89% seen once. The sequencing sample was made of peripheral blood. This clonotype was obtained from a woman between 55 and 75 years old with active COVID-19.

The CDR3: CASTLAGGEKLFF. The CDR3 bases are TGTGCCAGCACGCTAGCTGGTGGTGAAAAACTGTTTTTT. This sequence joins TRBV2 and TRBJ1-4, with unresolved D. Germline-derived CDR1 and CDR2 are SNHLY and FYNNEI. V lost 7 bases to trimming and J lost 7 bases, with 13 bases between them. The CDR3 totals 13 residues.